A selection of T cell receptor beta chains follows, all from one sample in a study of blood T cell repertoires in COVID-19. The assay was immunoSEQ multiplex PCR, and TCRdb's table has in-frame clones only and misses some. The sample yields about 250,000 clones, 70% to 85% seen once. The specimen sequenced was peripheral blood. These receptors originate from an elderly woman with active or convalescent COVID-19. Each CDR3 is given with its conserved first and last residue. A D gene is named only where the DNA matches it firmly. Not every row has a clone size; where given, it reads once, few, many or a size class.

V gene	CDR3 length	J gene	D gene	clone size	CDR3 DNA	CDR3 protein
TRBV5-1	17	TRBJ2-1	-	-	TGCGCCAGCAGCTTGGCCCCGGCGGGGGCCGGCGACAATGAGCAGTTCTTC	CASSLAPAGAGDNEQFF
TRBV7-2	15	TRBJ1-2	TRBD1	-	TGTGCCAGCAGGGTACCCGGGGACAGGGAGAGAGGCTACACCTTC	CASRVPGDRERGYTF
TRBV27	13	TRBJ1-1	-	few	TGTGCCAGCAGTTACCGGAGGTCCACTGAAGCTTTCTTT	CASSYRRSTEAFF
TRBV9	13	TRBJ2-7	-	-	TGTGCCAGCAGCGTAGACACGTCCTACGAGCAGTACTTC	CASSVDTSYEQYF
TRBV10-2	12	TRBJ2-3	-	-	TGCGCCAGCAGTGTCCAGGGGGATACGCAGTATTTT	CASSVQGDTQYF
TRBV7-9	14	TRBJ1-2	TRBD1	-	TGTGCCAGCAGCTCCGACCAGACAGGGAACGGCTACACCTTC	CASSSDQTGNGYTF
TRBV6-5	14	TRBJ1-1	-	once	TGTGCCAGCAGACCTCCGGGACATCTAACTGAAGCTTTCTTT	CASRPPGHLTEAFF
TRBV19	17	TRBJ2-1	TRBD1	-	TGTGCCAGTACCACCCAGAGCGGACAGGGTACCTACAATGAGCAGTTCTTC	CASTTQSGQGTYNEQFF
TRBV2	11	TRBJ2-1	TRBD2	-	TGTGCCAGTCTTATTGTGCGGGGGATGTTCTTC	CASLIVRGMFF
TRBV24-1	14	TRBJ1-5	-	-	TGTGCCACCAGTGGTAGGGGGGGGGTTCAGCCCCAGCATTTT	CATSGRGGVQPQHF
TRBV4-2	17	TRBJ1-5	-	-	TGTGCCAGCAGCCAAGATGGGCAGAGCCAAGGCACACAGCCCCAGCATTTT	CASSQDGQSQGTQPQHF
TRBV5-1	13	TRBJ1-1	TRBD1	-	TGCGCCAGCAGCCCCGGACAGGGAGCTGAAGCTTTCTTT	CASSPGQGAEAFF
TRBV20-1	11	TRBJ2-1	-	-	TGCAGTGCTACAGGTAGCGGTGAGCAGTTCTTC	CSATGSGEQFF
TRBV28	16	TRBJ1-5	-	-	TGTGCCAGCAGTTTGGTAGGGGTAGAAGGGAATCAGCCCCAGCATTTT	CASSLVGVEGNQPQHF
TRBV9	14	TRBJ1-2	TRBD1	-	TGTGCCAGCAGCCCCAGGACAGGCGACTATGGCTACACCTTC	CASSPRTGDYGYTF
TRBV3-1/TRBV3-2	15	TRBJ2-3	TRBD2	-	TGTGCCAGCAGCCCTCAGACTAGCGGGGTGGGTACGCAGTATTTT	CASSPQTSGVGTQYF
TRBV11-1	15	TRBJ2-3	TRBD2	-	TGTGCCAGCAGCTCCCGACCGGGAGGCGCAGATACGCAGTATTTT	CASSSRPGGADTQYF